Below are 19 T cell receptor beta chains sequenced from a single sample in a study of kidney transplant recipient with SARS-CoV-2 infection. Via MiXCR, TCRdb re-called the reads, giving one row per CDR3 protein. There are fewer than 250,000 distinct CDR3 sequences in the sample; 25% to 30% occur only once, and less than 8.5% lies in the top ten. The material sequenced was a blood sample, taken at baseline and around day 120 from a kidney transplant recipient. The receptor set was obtained from a young adult male patient who had COVID-19 and was a kidney transplant recipient. The T cells may come from the graft donor.

With regard to this clonotype: This may arise from a read error, as a much more abundant clone is one base away. The chain uses TRBV11-3 and TRBJ1-1; D unresolved. The CDR3 has 13 amino acids. The germline CDR1 and CDR2 sequences are SGHNT and YENEEA. CDR3 region: CASSLNLNIEAFF. DNA for the CDR3: TGTGCCAGCAGCTTAAACTTGAACATTGAAGCTTTCTTT.

This clonotype showed up many times. The gene calls are TRBV30 and TRBJ1-6, with D possibly TRBD1 on 5 matching bases. The CDR3 contains 14 residues. V lost 3 bases and J 5 bases, leaving 11 bases between the germline ends. CDR1 and CDR2 from the germline V gene are GTSNPN and SVGIG (reference sequence). Here the CDR3 DNA reads TGTGCCTGGAGCCGGCCAGGGCATAATTCACCCCTCCACTTT. It yields the protein CAWSRPGHNSPLHF.

The chain uses TRBV10-1 and TRBJ2-3; 12 bases are a match to TRBD2. This CDR3 has 17 amino acids. The germline CDR1 and CDR2 sequences are WNHNN and SYGVQD (reference sequence). With V trimmed by 2 bases and J by 1 base, 4 bases remained unmatched. The CDR3 DNA reads as TGCGCCAGCAGTGAGGGACTAGCGGGGAGCCGCACAGATACGCAGTATTTT. It translates to CASSEGLAGSRTDTQYF.

This clonotype has a count of ten or more. The chain carries TRBV7-9 and TRBJ1-2; D gene uncertain. The germline V gene has CDR1 SEHNR and CDR2 FQNEAQ (reference sequence). The length of the CDR3 is 17 residues. Trimming took off 1 base at V and 4 bases at J, with 19 bases between the two ends. CDR3 loop: CASSLVGYHGKTYGYTF. As DNA, the CDR3 is TGTGCCAGCAGCTTAGTAGGATACCATGGAAAGACCTATGGCTACACCTTC.

This clonotype was counted many times. The rearrangement uses TRBV23-1 and TRBJ1-2, with no clear D. TRBV23-1 has ORF status, its function being uncertain. The V and J ends lost 5 bases and 4 bases respectively, with 23 bases between them. There are 17 residues in the CDR3. CDR3 nucleotide sequence: TGCGCCAGCAGTGCGTGCACGCTACGCAGAAAGACCTATGGCTACACCTTC. This sequence encodes CASSACTLRRKTYGYTF.

For this clonotype: A much larger clone differs by one base, so this may be a read error. This chain's CDR3 is CARSMGLATYEQYF. CDR3 sequence (DNA): TGCGCCCGCAGCATGGGACTAGCTACCTACGAGCAGTACTTC. The V call is TRBV5-1, the J call TRBJ2-7; 9 bases line up with TRBD2. This CDR3 comprises 14 residues. CDR1 is SGHRS and CDR2 is YFSETQ in the germline V gene. Full variable domain (outside the CDR3, taken from reference TRBV5-1 and TRBJ2-7): KAGVTQTPRYLIKTRGQQVTLSCSPISGHRSVSWYQQTPGQGLQFLFEYFSETQRNKGNFPGRFSGRQFSNSRSEMNVSTLELGDSALYLCARSMGLATYEQYFGPGTRLTVT.

Many counts were recorded for this clonotype. CDR3 protein: CASSLRTGGGGTDTQYF. For the CDR3, the DNA is TGTGCCAGCAGTCTCCGGACAGGGGGCGGGGGGACAGATACGCAGTATTTT. This chain links TRBV6-5 with TRBJ2-3, with 11 bases matching TRBD1. CDR1 is MNHEY and CDR2 is SVGAGI in the germline V gene. The CDR3 loop spans 17 amino acids. Trimming removed 5 bases from V and 3 bases from J; junction bases left unmatched: 10.

In this sample, this clonotype turned up once. No conserved phenylalanine or tryptophan ends this CDR3, so it is likely a read error. V gene TRBV29-1 combines with J gene TRBJ2-1; D remains unclear. Trimming took off 0 bases at V and 7 bases at J, with 10 bases between the two ends. Looked up from germline, CDR1 is SQVTM and CDR2 is ANQGSEA. This CDR3 spans 13 amino acids. The DNA of the CDR3 is TGCAGCGTTGAAGATTTTGTGGGGAATGAGCAGTTCCTC. It yields the protein CSVEDFVGNEQFL.

A few counts support this clonotype. The chain employs TRBV5-1 and TRBJ2-5; 9 nucleotides align to TRBD2. The CDR3 is made up of 14 amino acids. The trim removed 0 bases at V and 5 bases at J, leaving 2 bases unmatched. The V gene's germline CDR1 is SGHRS and CDR2 YFSETQ. The CDR3 is CASSLVAGEETQYF. The CDR3 DNA sequence: TGCGCCAGCAGCTTGGTAGCGGGAGAGGAGACCCAGTACTTC.

Ten or more counts support this clonotype. The chain joins TRBV29-1 to TRBJ1-4; TRBD1 aligns across 7 bases. Germline V gives CDR1 SQVTM, CDR2 ANQGSEA. Unmatched junction bases numbered 5, after V lost 7 bases and J lost 0 bases. The CDR3 runs 14 residues. The DNA for the CDR3 is TGCAGCGCAGGGGGTTCAGCAACTAATGAAAAACTGTTTTTT. It yields the protein CSAGGSATNEKLFF.

This clonotype has a count of ten or more. A junction boundary mismatches the germline segment, possibly from a read error. The chain has TRBV24-1 and TRBJ2-3, with 9 bases that match TRBD1. This CDR3 is built from 13 residues. Germline V gives CDR1 KGHDR, CDR2 SFDVKD. In nucleotides, the CDR3 is TGTGCCACCAGTGATTACAGGGGGACAGGGACCCTTTTT. Its translation is CATSDYRGTGTLF.

The chain combines TRBV7-2 with TRBJ2-3; D not certain. The CDR3 extends over 16 amino acids. Trimming pared 0 bases from V and 4 bases from J, leaving 14 bases between. Germline V lookup: CDR1 SGHTA, CDR2 FQGNSA. CDR3 loop: CASSLAGPGWADTQYF. The CDR3 DNA sequence: TGTGCCAGCAGCTTAGCAGGCCCAGGTTGGGCAGATACGCAGTATTTT.

This clonotype showed up many times. This chain connects TRBV19 to TRBJ1-2; TRBD1 is a possible D gene (5 bases). Germline V lookup: CDR1 LNHDA, CDR2 SQIVND (reference sequence). Trimming cost V 5 bases and J 4 bases, with 23 bases left between them. The CDR3 is 17 amino acids. The CDR3 DNA reads TGTGCCAGTAGTTCACAAAGGACAAATCGAAAGACCTATGGCTACACCTTC. Translating gives CASSSQRTNRKTYGYTF.

This clonotype occurred many times. The chain recombines TRBV6-5 with TRBJ1-4, with TRBD1 identical over 7 bases. Looked up from germline, CDR1 is MNHEY and CDR2 is SVGAGI. Trimming cost V 8 bases and J 1 base; bases outside gene matches: 10. This CDR3 contains 16 residues. This CDR3 is CASLRDPGGTNEKLFF. CDR3 coding DNA: TGTGCCAGCCTAAGGGATCCAGGGGGAACTAATGAAAAACTGTTTTTT.

Ten or more counts support this clonotype. J is TRBJ1-5 and V is TRBV19, with 9 nucleotides matching TRBD1. The trim removed 7 bases at V and 6 bases at J, leaving 7 bases unmatched. The CDR3 runs to 14 residues. CDR1 LNHDA and CDR2 SQIVND come from the germline V gene (reference sequence). Here the CDR3 reads CASTAGTGFQPQHF. The DNA for the CDR3 is TGTGCCAGTACCGCCGGGACAGGGTTTCAGCCCCAGCATTTT. Full variable domain (outside the CDR3, taken from reference TRBV19 and TRBJ1-5): DGGITQSPKYLFRKEGQNVTLSCEQNLNHDAMYWYRQDPGQGLRLIYYSQIVNDFQKGDIAEGYSVSREKKESFPLTVTSAQKNPTAFYLCASTAGTGFQPQHFGDGTRLSIL.

At least ten counts were recorded for this clonotype. The rearrangement links TRBV5-5 to TRBJ1-4, with D possibly TRBD1 on 5 matching bases. Per the germline V gene, CDR1 is SGHKS and CDR2 is YYEKEE (reference sequence). V lost 1 base, J lost 1 base, and 8 bases lay in between. The CDR3 totals 15 residues. This chain's CDR3 is CASSLIGGTNEKLFF. The CDR3 nucleotides read TGTGCCAGCAGCTTGATCGGGGGAACTAATGAAAAACTGTTTTTT.

This clonotype was picked up many times. The chain recombines TRBV5-6 with TRBJ1-5; D is perhaps TRBD1 (6 bases). The CDR3 is 15 residues long. Germline lookup yields CDR1 SGHDT and CDR2 YYEEEE. Trimming left V 2 bases short and J 4 bases short, with 13 bases between. The CDR3 nucleotides read TGTGCCAGCAGCTTACAGGGTTTGGAAAATCAGCCCCAGCATTTT. Its translation is CASSLQGLENQPQHF.

In its sample, this clonotype was seen many times. The chain is built from TRBV9 and TRBJ2-1; D might be TRBD1 or TRBD2, each matching 6 bases. Trimming left V 4 bases short and J 0 bases short, with 14 bases between. The germline CDR1 and CDR2 sequences are SGDLS and YYNGEE. The CDR3 length is 16 residues. CDR3 amino acids: CASSSEGGSSYNEQFF. For the CDR3, the DNA is TGTGCCAGCAGCTCAGAAGGGGGGAGCTCCTACAATGAGCAGTTCTTC.

Concerning this clonotype itself: A clone one base away is much larger, so this may be a read error. This sequence joins TRBV19 and TRBJ2-1, with 9 bases aligning to TRBD2. The CDR3 has 13 amino acids. Germline V gene sequence: CDR1 LNHDA, CDR2 SQIVND (reference sequence). This CDR3 is CTSRLAVNNEQFF. CDR3 nucleotides: TGTACCAGTCGACTAGCGGTTAACAATGAGCAGTTCTTC.